These T cell receptor beta chains were read from a single sample in a study of vaccination and CD4 T cells after COVID-19. TCRdb reanalysed the PCR reads using MiXCR and keeps one entry per CDR3 protein. The sample includes 20,000 to 30,000 distinct CDR3 sequences, 35% to 50% of them seen just once. The antigens for these receptors are not known. Sequenced here: CD4+ T cells from blood, cultured in vitro, sampled about 7 months after SARS-CoV-2 vaccination. These receptors were obtained from a human donor who had recovered from COVID-19. Each CDR3 is given with its conserved first and last residue. Clone size is given for some rows only: seen once, a few or many times, or a class if the clone is expanded.

TRBJ2-1 NA TRBV19 CATRPGSSYNEQFF
TRBJ2-1 NA TRBV20-1 CSARSGLAGGWRPYNEQFF
TRBJ2-2 once TRBV27 CAIPRELFF
TRBJ2-1 NA TRBV7-9 CASSLPGTGSNEQFF
TRBJ2-7 NA TRBV7-2 CASSSGGQGAYEQYF
TRBJ1-6 few TRBV28 CASSPGGSPNSPLHF
TRBJ1-5 few TRBV27 CASSPPGYSNQPQHF
TRBJ1-1 few TRBV6-1 CASMTMNTEAFF
TRBJ1-1 NA TRBV20-1 CSASERWSTEAFF
TRBJ2-1 NA TRBV24-1 CATSDIRDRAPNEQFF
TRBJ2-1 NA TRBV20-1 CSANPGTGEYNEQFF
TRBJ2-7 NA TRBV28 CASSPKTGGEQYF
TRBJ2-2 NA TRBV20-1 CSTRSNYHTGELFF
TRBJ2-7 few TRBV6-1 CASRSTGTGGYEQYF
TRBJ2-7 NA TRBV6-2/TRBV6-3 CASSDYGTSGTYEQYF
TRBJ2-3 few TRBV6-1 CASRRESTDTQYF
TRBJ2-7 few TRBV5-4 CASSASGRAYEQYF
TRBJ1-1 NA TRBV19 CASSLLPLNTEAFF
TRBJ2-7 NA TRBV10-1 CASSDGTYEQYF
TRBJ2-3 few TRBV7-2 CASSTRSGRTDTQYF
TRBJ1-2 NA TRBV20-1 CSARDRLAYGYTF
TRBJ2-3 few TRBV20-1 CSGPGQGSTDTQYF
TRBJ2-5 few TRBV7-3 CASSLVEQETQYF
TRBJ1-1 NA TRBV7-9 CASSWDRAPTEAFF
TRBJ1-5 NA TRBV29-1 CSASTGLGGNQPQHF
TRBJ2-5 NA TRBV5-4 CASSFGSNGGSKETQYF
TRBJ2-7 NA TRBV2 CASRRDSYEQYF